This TCR beta chain originates from a study of blood T cell repertoires in COVID-19. V was clipped by 3 bases and J by 5 bases, with 14 bases between them. The CDR3 loop spans 14 amino acids. Per germline, CDR1 SGHRS and CDR2 YFSETQ. Only in-frame clones appear in the TCRdb table, and some are missing; sequencing was by immunoSEQ multiplex PCR. The data contain approximately 170,000 clones, 75% to 90% of them singletons. Seattle patients were enrolled while actively infected and followed longitudinally. The sequence came from a woman aged 70-85 years with COVID-19, enrolled during active disease. Material: peripheral blood. The chain couples TRBV5-1 to TRBJ2-5, with D unclear. CDR3 loop: CASSSDFLTETQYF. For the CDR3, the DNA is TGCGCCAGCAGCTCAGACTTCTTAACGGAGACCCAGTACTTC.